Listed below are T cell receptor beta chains from one sample, sequenced in a study of shared clonotypes between healthy human individuals. The table came from immunoSEQ multiplex PCR; TCRdb's copy has only in-frame clones and leaves some out. The sample includes about 1.1 million clones, approximately 80% seen only once; the top ten take 0.89%. Sequencing used memory CD4+ T cells from PBMCs. These receptors originate from a man aged 18 to 30 in good health. Some clones in this sample may be carry-over from other donors' samples. CDR3s include the opening cysteine and the closing phenylalanine or tryptophan. The D gene is left open where the match is weak. Expanded clones are given a class, and other clones once, few, many or no size at all.

cdr3_aa cdr3_nt j_call d_call clone_size v_call
CASSWTGNTIYF TGTGCCAGCAGCTGGACCGGAAACACCATATATTTT TRBJ1-3 - - TRBV5-6
CASSVDASAYNEQFF TGTGCCAGCAGCGTAGATGCTAGTGCCTACAATGAGCAGTTCTTC TRBJ2-1 - - TRBV9
CASSRAPDRANEQFF TGTGCCAGCAGTAGAGCGCCCGACAGGGCCAATGAGCAGTTCTTC TRBJ2-1 TRBD1 - TRBV9
CASSQWYSHRLAGGLEQYF TGCGCCAGCAGCCAATGGTATTCCCATCGACTAGCGGGAGGGCTCGAGCAGTACTTC TRBJ2-7 TRBD2 few TRBV4-1
CASSPLHLPGGQYF TGTGCCAGCAGTCCCCTTCACTTACCCGGTGGGCAGTACTTC TRBJ2-7 - once TRBV28
CATSRDSAGRGNEQFF TGTGCCACCAGCAGAGATTCGGCGGGACGGGGAAATGAGCAGTTCTTC TRBJ2-1 - - TRBV15
CASDRGEATGELFF TGTGCCAGCGATAGGGGGGAGGCAACCGGGGAGCTGTTTTTT TRBJ2-2 - - TRBV5-8
CASTPETKHNSPLHF TGTGCCAGCACCCCCGAAACCAAACATAATTCACCCCTCCACTTT TRBJ1-6 - once TRBV5-7
CASSQPTREDTEAFF TGTGCCAGCAGCCAACCAACTCGGGAGGACACTGAAGCTTTCTTT TRBJ1-1 - - TRBV4-2
CASSPGTSGDEQFF TGTGCCAGCAGCCCGGGGACTAGTGGTGATGAGCAGTTCTTC TRBJ2-1 TRBD2 few TRBV7-9
CASRSGQSSYNEQFF TGTGCCAGCAGATCGGGACAGAGCTCCTACAATGAGCAGTTCTTC TRBJ2-1 TRBD1 - TRBV6-1
CAWTGQVNSPLHF TGTGCCTGGACGGGACAAGTTAATTCACCCCTCCACTTT TRBJ1-6 - few TRBV30
CASSTRTSNTEAFF TGTGCCAGCAGCACCCGGACATCTAACACTGAAGCTTTCTTT TRBJ1-1 - few TRBV9
CASSLRTGGFYEQYF TGTGCCAGCAGCTTACGGACAGGGGGCTTCTACGAGCAGTACTTC TRBJ2-7 TRBD1 many TRBV7-7
CASTRDRGMNTEAFF TGTGCCAGCACGCGGGACAGGGGAATGAACACTGAAGCTTTCTTT TRBJ1-1 TRBD1 - TRBV6-4
CASSTVAANTGELFF TGTGCCAGCAGTACGGTGGCTGCGAACACCGGGGAGCTGTTTTTT TRBJ2-2 - - TRBV28
CASSGVSGETQYF TGTGCCAGTAGTGGGGTATCAGGGGAGACCCAGTACTTC TRBJ2-5 - - TRBV19
CASIGLYEQYF TGTGCCAGCATAGGGCTCTACGAGCAGTACTTC TRBJ2-7 - - TRBV6-1
CASSIETSTDTQYF TGCGCCAGCAGCATTGAGACTAGCACAGATACGCAGTATTTT TRBJ2-3 - - TRBV5-1
CASSSRQGRYEQYF TGTGCCAGCAGCTCACGACAGGGGAGGTACGAGCAGTACTTC TRBJ2-7 TRBD1 - TRBV7-2
CATTPLQGRNGYTF TGTGCCACCACACCCCTCCAGGGTCGTAATGGCTACACCTTC TRBJ1-2 - many TRBV6-5
CASSPGQGDTGELFF TGTGCCAGCTCACCGGGACAGGGTGACACCGGGGAGCTGTTTTTT TRBJ2-2 TRBD1 once TRBV18
CASSARETDTQYF TGTGCCAGCAGTGCTCGGGAGACAGATACGCAGTATTTT TRBJ2-3 - - TRBV6-1
CASRRGQTTFKQETQYF TGTGCCAGCAGGAGGGGACAGACAACATTTAAACAAGAGACCCAGTACTTC TRBJ2-5 TRBD1 - TRBV7-8
CASRSGSGETQYF TGCGCCAGCCGATCAGGGTCGGGGGAGACCCAGTACTTC TRBJ2-5 - - TRBV5-1
CASNQAGPSEQYF TGTGCCAGCAACCAAGCCGGGCCCTCCGAGCAGTACTTC TRBJ2-7 - - TRBV2